Each of the 30 T cell receptor beta chains below was sequenced from the same sample in a study of blood T cell repertoires in COVID-19. Sequencing used immunoSEQ multiplex PCR; TCRdb keeps in-frame clones, though not all of them. The data show 20,000 to 25,000 clones, over 60% seen once. Input material: peripheral blood. Receptors originate from a man aged 55-75 years with active COVID-19.

Sample share makes this clone large (0.1 to 1%). V usage is TRBV4-1 and J usage is TRBJ2-1; the match to TRBD2 covers 9 bases. Germline V gene sequence: CDR1 MGHRA, CDR2 YSYEKL. The CDR3 is 18 amino acids. With 6 bases clipped from V and 9 bases from J, the junction kept 21 bases outside the gene matches. CDR3 DNA: TGCGCCAGCAGTCGCCGACTGCCTAGCGGGGTGGGGTTGCCTGAGCAGTTCTTC. Protein sequence: CASSRRLPSGVGLPEQFF.

Sample share makes this clone medium-sized. The chain carries TRBV18 and TRBJ1-1; D unresolved. The V end lost 2 bases, the J end lost 1 base, and 5 bases lay between the germline ends. The CDR3 sequence is 13 residues long. Germline V gene lookup returns CDR1 KGHSH and CDR2 LQKENI. CDR3 nucleotides: TGTGCCAGCTCACCATCCCAGAACACTGAAGCTTTCTTT. Its protein product is CASSPSQNTEAFF.

This clone came up a few times. The rearrangement joins TRBV11-2 to TRBJ2-7; D gene ambiguous. Germline CDR1 is SGHAT and CDR2 is FQNNGV. The CDR3 consists of 12 residues. V was pared by 5 bases and J by 4 bases, with 9 bases between. This CDR3 is CASSPVRYEQYF. CDR3 coding DNA: TGTGCCAGCAGCCCCGTCAGATACGAGCAGTACTTC.

This clone was recorded once. The chain couples TRBV7-9 to TRBJ1-1; weak D call: TRBD1 (5 bases). The CDR3 loop spans 14 amino acids. Germline lookup yields CDR1 SEHNR and CDR2 FQNEAQ (reference sequence). The V gene lost 0 bases and the J gene lost 6 bases, with 11 bases spanning the gap. CDR3 DNA: TGTGCCAGCAGCTTAGCGCAGGGTGGGGCTGAAGCTTTCTTT. This translates into CASSLAQGGAEAFF. The variable domain in full, completed from reference TRBV7-9 and TRBJ1-1, reads DTGVSQNPRHKITKRGQNVTFRCDPISEHNRLYWYRQTLGQGPEFLTYFQNEAQLEKSRLLSDRFSAERPKGSFSTLEIQRTEQGDSAMYLCASSLAQGGAEAFFGQGTRLTVV.

The chain recombines TRBV3-1 (or the pseudogene TRBV3-2) with TRBJ1-1; TRBD1 agrees at 9 bases. V lost 6 bases and J lost 1; bases outside the gene matches: 3. CDR3 length equals 14 residues. CDR1 is LGHDT and CDR2 is YNNKEL in the germline V gene (reference sequence). CDR3 residues: CASRRGQGNTEAFF. The CDR3 nucleotides are TGTGCCAGCAGGCGGGGACAGGGGAACACTGAAGCTTTCTTT.

V and J are TRBV29-1 and TRBJ2-5; D possibly corresponds to TRBD1 (5 bases). V gave up 2 bases and J gave up 3 bases, with 10 bases separating them. Germline CDR1 reads SQVTM; CDR2 reads ANQGSEA. The CDR3 loop spans 13 amino acids. CDR3 DNA: TGCAGCGTTGAACGGGCAGGGAAAGAGACCCAGTACTTC. It is translated as CSVERAGKETQYF. Drawing the rest from reference TRBV29-1 and TRBJ2-5, the complete variable domain is SAVISQKPSRDICQRGTSLTIQCQVDSQVTMMFWYRQQPGQSLTLIATANQGSEATYESGFVIDKFPISRPNLTFSTLTVSNMSPEDSSIYLCSVERAGKETQYFGPGTRLLVL.

The chain carries TRBV5-4 and TRBJ2-7; possible D gene TRBD2, 6 bases. Germline CDR1 is SGHNT and CDR2 is YYREEE (reference sequence). Trimming removed 0 bases from V and 1 base from J, with 14 bases in between. The CDR3 spans 16 residues. The CDR3 here is CASSLAAGGLSYEQYF. As DNA, the CDR3 is TGTGCCAGCAGCTTGGCAGCGGGCGGCCTATCCTACGAGCAGTACTTC.

This chain joins TRBV9 and TRBJ1-1; 7 positions match TRBD1. This CDR3 is 15 amino acids long. The J segment lost 0 bases and the V segment lost 0 bases, leaving 2 bases of the junction unmatched. In germline, CDR1 is SGDLS, CDR2 YYNGEE. CDR3 sequence (DNA): TGTGCCAGCAGCGTAGGGACAGGAATGAACACTGAAGCTTTCTTT. Its translation: CASSVGTGMNTEAFF.

This chain uses TRBV6-5 with TRBJ1-1, with D perhaps matching TRBD1 (6 bases). Per germline, CDR1 MNHEY and CDR2 SVGAGI. The germline V and J ends were trimmed by 2 bases and 4 bases, with 14 bases remaining between them. This CDR3 comprises 15 residues. CDR3: CASSYRIRGGTEAFF. CDR3 nucleotides: TGTGCCAGCAGTTACCGGATCAGGGGTGGCACTGAAGCTTTCTTT.

The rearrangement links TRBV14 to TRBJ2-1; 14 bases are shared with TRBD2. CDR3 size: 16 residues. The V gene's germline CDR1 is SGHDN and CDR2 FVKESK. V was pared by 0 bases and J by 7 bases, with 2 bases of the junction left unmatched. CDR3 amino acids: CASSQDGTSGRNEQFF. Written as DNA, the CDR3 is TGTGCCAGCAGCCAAGATGGGACTAGCGGGAGAAATGAGCAGTTCTTC.

The chain carries TRBV9 and TRBJ2-5, with TRBD2 matching 7 bases. J gave up 3 bases and V 2 bases, and 10 bases lay outside the gene matches. Germline V CDR1 and CDR2: SGDLS, YYNGEE. The CDR3 loop spans 16 amino acids. The CDR3 DNA sequence: TGTGCCAGCAGCGTCGGGCTAGCGGCAAGTGAAGAGACCCAGTACTTC. This encodes CASSVGLAASEETQYF.

This clone was detected only a few times. J is TRBJ1-4 and V is TRBV9; D call uncertain. Germline V CDR1 and CDR2: SGDLS, YYNGEE. The CDR3 has 17 amino acids. The V end was cut by 4 bases, the J end by 2 bases, with 18 bases between. CDR3 protein: CASSPLTGGATNEKLFF. The CDR3 coding sequence is TGTGCCAGCAGCCCCCTGACGGGAGGTGCGACTAATGAAAAACTGTTTTTT.

The V gene is TRBV27, the J gene TRBJ2-3, with 13 bases lining up with TRBD2. The CDR3 length is 16 residues. J was trimmed by 5 bases and V by 5 bases; bases with no gene match: 7. Germline V gene lookup returns CDR1 MNHEY and CDR2 SMNVEV (reference sequence). The DNA of the CDR3 is TGTGCCAGCAGTAAACTAGCGGGAGGGCCTCAAGATACGCAGTATTTT. It yields the protein CASSKLAGGPQDTQYF.

V and J are TRBV9 and TRBJ1-2; 7 bases align to TRBD1. Losses at the gene ends were 0 bases for V and 1 base for J; bases not matched to a gene: 6. The CDR3 has 16 amino acids. The V gene's germline CDR1 is SGDLS and CDR2 YYNGEE. For the CDR3, the DNA is TGTGCCAGCAGCGTAGCCCAGGGGGAGATTAACTATGGCTACACCTTC. Translating it yields CASSVAQGEINYGYTF.

The chain combines TRBV5-4 with TRBJ2-7; perhaps TRBD1 as D (6 bases). The CDR3 contains 13 residues. Looked up from germline, CDR1 is SGHNT and CDR2 is YYREEE (reference sequence). Between the trimmed V and J ends, which lost 4 bases and 1 base, there was a span of 9 bases. In DNA form, the CDR3 reads TGTGCCAGCAGCCGAACAGGGTCCTACGAGCAGTACTTC. Translated: CASSRTGSYEQYF.

This clone was counted only a few times. The genes are TRBV25-1 and TRBJ2-2; D perhaps matches TRBD1 (5 bases). The CDR3 length is 14 residues. Germline values: CDR1 MGHDK, CDR2 SYGVNS. V gave up 6 bases and J gave up 2 bases, with 10 bases separating them. CDR3 protein: CASRPTGNTGELFF. CDR3 sequence (DNA): TGTGCCAGCAGACCCACAGGCAACACCGGGGAGCTGTTTTTT.

V usage is TRBV11-2 and J usage is TRBJ2-1, with D perhaps matching TRBD2 (6 bases). The CDR3 consists of 14 residues. Looked up from germline, CDR1 is SGHAT and CDR2 is FQNNGV. Deletions cut 5 bases from V and 7 bases from J, with 15 bases between. CDR3 loop: CASSEASATNEQFF. The CDR3 nucleotides read TGTGCCAGCAGCGAAGCTAGCGCCACTAATGAGCAGTTCTTC.

The chain uses TRBV30 and TRBJ2-3; a possible D gene is TRBD1 (5 bases). Germline values: CDR1 GTSNPN, CDR2 SVGIG (reference sequence). With 4 bases removed from V and 4 bases from J, the gap between germline ends came to 21 bases. The CDR3 loop spans 16 amino acids. The CDR3 DNA is TGTGCCTGGAACGGCAGGGCCGCTTCGTTGGCAGATACGCAGTATTTT. Protein product: CAWNGRAASLADTQYF. Full variable domain (missing parts from reference TRBV30 and TRBJ2-3): SQTIHQWPATLVQPVGSPLSLECTVEGTSNPNLYWYRQAAGRGLQLLFYSVGIGQISSEVPQNLSASRPQDRQFILSSKKLLLSDSGFYLCAWNGRAASLADTQYFGPGTRLTVL.

This clone is a singleton in its sample. The rearrangement joins TRBV13 to TRBJ2-1, with TRBD2 matching 12 bases. The CDR3 length is 15 residues. Per the germline V gene, CDR1 is PRHDT and CDR2 is FYEKMQ (reference sequence). Losses at the gene ends were 3 bases for V and 7 bases for J; bases not matched to a gene: 4. The CDR3 protein is CASSFRTSGKNEQFF. For the CDR3, the DNA is TGTGCCAGCAGCTTTAGGACTAGCGGGAAAAATGAGCAGTTCTTC.

This rearrangement joins TRBV19 to TRBJ2-3, with 11 nucleotides matching TRBD2. The CDR3 is 16 residues long. Germline lookup yields CDR1 LNHDA and CDR2 SQIVND (reference sequence). V gave up 5 bases and J gave up 1 base; unmatched junction bases: 5. For the CDR3, the DNA is TGTGCCAGTAGTCCAATAGCGGGAGGGCGCACAGATACGCAGTATTTT. It translates to CASSPIAGGRTDTQYF.

The V call is TRBV7-8, the J call TRBJ1-5, with TRBD1 matching 8 bases. The CDR3 loop spans 15 amino acids. CDR1 and CDR2 (germline): SGHVS, FQNEAQ. Losses at the gene ends were 8 bases for V and 0 bases for J; bases not matched to a gene: 6. CDR3 sequence: CASGQGEISNQPQHF. In DNA form, the CDR3 reads TGTGCCAGCGGACAGGGCGAAATTAGCAATCAGCCCCAGCATTTT.

CDR3 sequence reads: CASSGDSNNEKLFF. The CDR3 DNA follows: TGTGCCAGCAGCGGAGACAGTAATAATGAAAAACTGTTTTTT. The V gene is TRBV7-9, the J gene TRBJ1-4; D perhaps matches TRBD1 (5 bases). V was trimmed by 5 bases and J by 4 bases, leaving 11 bases between them. The CDR3 length is 14 residues. CDR1 and CDR2 (germline): SEHNR, FQNEAQ (reference sequence).

Written as DNA, the CDR3 is TGTGCCAGCAGCTTACCGGGGGGGGTCTACGAGCAGTACTTC. This gives the protein CASSLPGGVYEQYF. This sequence joins TRBV7-2 and TRBJ2-7; 8 bases align to TRBD2. The germline CDR1 and CDR2 sequences are SGHTA and FQGNSA. This CDR3 has 14 residues. V shed 2 bases, J shed 3 bases, and the junction held 3 bases outside the gene matches.

The rearrangement joins TRBV30 to TRBJ2-1, with 8 bases that match TRBD2. The length of the CDR3 is 13 residues. CDR1 GTSNPN and CDR2 SVGIG come from the germline V gene (reference sequence). The J segment lost 8 bases and the V segment lost 2 bases, leaving 5 bases of the junction unmatched. In nucleotides, the CDR3 is TGTGCCTGGAGTATAGCGGGAACGGATGAGCAGTTCTTC. The encoded protein is CAWSIAGTDEQFF.

The chain joins TRBV7-2 to TRBJ2-5; 9 positions agree with TRBD1. This CDR3 spans 14 amino acids. V lost 3 bases and J lost 4; bases outside the gene matches: 3. CDR1 is SGHTA, CDR2 FQGNSA, per germline. The CDR3 nucleotides are TGTGCCAGCAGCTTCACAGGGGGCGCAGAGACCCAGTACTTC. It encodes CASSFTGGAETQYF.

This clone has a handful of counts. The J gene is TRBJ2-1, the V gene TRBV6-5, with D tentatively TRBD2 (6 bases). Germline V lookup: CDR1 MNHEY, CDR2 SVGAGI. Between the trimmed V and J ends, which lost 8 bases and 4 bases, there was a span of 12 bases. The CDR3 runs 13 residues. CDR3: CASQTSRYNEQFF. CDR3 nucleotide sequence: TGTGCCAGCCAAACTAGCAGATACAATGAGCAGTTCTTC.

This clone was detected once. The rearrangement links TRBV7-8 to TRBJ2-6; D ambiguous. Per germline, CDR1 SGHVS and CDR2 FQNEAQ. The ends were cut back, 4 bases at V and 0 bases at J, with 4 bases in the middle. The CDR3 consists of 14 residues. CDR3 residues: CASSSSSGANVLTF. CDR3 in DNA: TGTGCCAGCAGCTCCAGCTCTGGGGCCAACGTCCTGACTTTC. Combining the CDR3 with reference TRBV7-8 and TRBJ2-6 gives the whole variable domain GAGVSQSPRYKVAKRGQDVALRCDPISGHVSLFWYQQALGQGPEFLTYFQNEAQLDKSGLPSDRFFAERPEGSVSTLKIQRTQQEDSAVYLCASSSSSGANVLTFGAGSRLTVL.

The rearrangement uses TRBV6-5 and TRBJ2-7; 10 positions match TRBD1. This CDR3 has 14 amino acids. J lost 3 bases, V lost 4 bases, and 3 bases had no gene match. Germline V CDR1 and CDR2: MNHEY, SVGAGI. As DNA, the CDR3 is TGTGCCAGCAGTTCCCGGGACAGGGGCTACGAGCAGTACTTC. Amino acids: CASSSRDRGYEQYF.

Of note for this clone: Distinct nucleotide sequences in the sample also encode this CDR3. The chain recombines TRBV5-1 with TRBJ1-1; unclear D gene. The germline V gene encodes CDR1 SGHRS and CDR2 YFSETQ. V was cut by 4 bases and J by 4 bases, with 8 bases left in between. The CDR3 has 12 amino acids. The CDR3 loop is CASSPRGTEAFF. The CDR3 DNA sequence: TGCGCCAGCAGCCCGAGAGGCACTGAAGCTTTCTTT.

In this sample, this clone turned up a few times. One junction end disagrees with the germline gene, perhaps due to a read error. The J gene is TRBJ1-1, the V gene TRBV7-7, with a possible D match to TRBD1 (6 bases). Germline CDR1 and CDR2: SSHAT and FNYEAQ (reference sequence). The CDR3 is 13 residues long. CDR3 sequence reads: CASSLWVGTEAFF. DNA of the CDR3: TGTGCTAGCAGCTTATGGGTTGGGACAGAAGCTTTCTTT.